This TCR beta chain was retrieved from a study of T cell responses to AZD1222 COVID-19 vaccine. Whole-study results and caveats: Across the whole spike, CD4 TCRs peaked at regions 160-218 and 743-854. The study reported that nearly half of spike-specific TCRs target unmutated variant regions. Donors were mostly white British, more females; clonal diversity possibly underestimated.

V was pared by 3 bases and J by 5 bases, with 13 bases between. Germline assignment: CDR1 SGHTA and CDR2 FQGTGA. CDR3 length: 14 amino acids. This clone has only a few counts. The antigen remains unidentified. Only in-frame clones appear in the TCRdb table, and some are missing; sequencing was by immunoSEQ multiplex PCR. The repertoire includes 90,000 to 150,000 clones, 86% of them detected once, and around 17% sits in the top ten. The receptor's source is an adult who received the AZD1222 COVID-19 vaccine. The chain joins TRBV7-3 to TRBJ2-5; D uncertain. The sequenced sample was peripheral blood, obtained 28 days after the second AZD1222 dose. CDR3 residues: CASSLGPIKETQYF. In nucleotides, the CDR3 is TGTGCCAGCAGCTTGGGCCCGATAAAGGAGACCCAGTACTTC.